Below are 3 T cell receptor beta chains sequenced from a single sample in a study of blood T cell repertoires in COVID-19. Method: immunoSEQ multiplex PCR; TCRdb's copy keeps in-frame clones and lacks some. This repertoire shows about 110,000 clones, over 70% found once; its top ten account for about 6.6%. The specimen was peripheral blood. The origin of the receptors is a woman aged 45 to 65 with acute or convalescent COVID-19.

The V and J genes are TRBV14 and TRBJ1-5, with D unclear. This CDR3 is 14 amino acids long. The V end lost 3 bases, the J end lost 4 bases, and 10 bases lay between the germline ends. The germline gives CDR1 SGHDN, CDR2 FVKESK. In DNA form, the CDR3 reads TGTGCCAGCAGCCACCTGGGAGGAAATCAGCCCCAGCATTTT. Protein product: CASSHLGGNQPQHF.

The chain's CDR3 is CASARQGSEAFF. In DNA, the CDR3 is TGTGCCAGCGCCCGACAGGGTTCTGAAGCTTTCTTT. The chain employs TRBV6-5 and TRBJ1-1; 7 nucleotides match TRBD1. CDR1 and CDR2 from the germline V gene are MNHEY and SVGAGI. Trimming removed 8 bases from V and 6 bases from J; junction bases left unmatched: 6. CDR3 length: 12 amino acids.

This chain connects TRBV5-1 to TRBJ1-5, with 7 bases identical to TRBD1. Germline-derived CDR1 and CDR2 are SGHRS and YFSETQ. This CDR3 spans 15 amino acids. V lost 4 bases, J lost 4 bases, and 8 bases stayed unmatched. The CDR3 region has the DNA TGCGCCAGCAGCCCGGCGACAGGGCCTAATCAGCCCCAGCATTTT. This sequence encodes CASSPATGPNQPQHF.